A single sample is the source of the 17 T cell receptor beta chains below, sequenced in a study of regulatory T cells in long-lasting Graves disease. Time point denoted: newly diagnosed GD, antithyroid drugs for less than 3 months. The authors made the TCR library using RNA they extracted from PBMCs. The authors built TCR beta libraries using iRepertoire HTBI primers and Arm-PCR of CDR3 regions. TCRdb independently ran MiXCR on the multiplex PCR reads; one entry per CDR3 protein. Of about 420,000 distinct CDR3 sequences listed, about 15% are singletons. In addition, the sample was reused for a study of T cells in Graves' hyperthyroidism and ophthalmopathy.

This specimen was peripheral blood mononuclear cells (PBMCs), taken at new diagnosis, from a patient treated with antithyroid drugs. The receptors shown here come from a woman aged 18-30 years with Graves disease.

This clonotype was detected many times. This rearrangement joins TRBV27 to TRBJ2-1, with a possible D match to TRBD2 (5 bases). Trimming pared 1 base from V and 10 bases from J, leaving 11 bases between. Per the germline V gene, CDR1 is MNHEY and CDR2 is SMNVEV (reference sequence). The CDR3 extends over 13 amino acids. The CDR3, as DNA: TGTGCCAGCAGTTTATTAGACGGCGGGGAGCAGTTCTTC. Translation gives CASSLLDGGEQFF.

This clonotype was found many times. The junction differs from germline at one of its ends, possibly a read error. The rearrangement uses TRBV7-8 and TRBJ1-1; possible D gene TRBD1, 6 bases. Looked up from germline, CDR1 is SGHVS and CDR2 is FQNEAQ. The CDR3 extends over 14 amino acids. CDR3 in amino acids: CASSLAPKGGTGSF. The CDR3 DNA reads as TGTGCCAGCAGCTTAGCGCCGAAAGGGGGGACCGGCAGCTTT.

This clonotype was seen many times. This chain uses TRBV11-2 with TRBJ1-1, with 10 bases lining up with TRBD1. The CDR3 has 17 residues. V was clipped by 1 base and J by 0 bases; unmatched bases: 5. In germline, CDR1 is SGHAT, CDR2 FQNNGV. In DNA form, the CDR3 reads TGTGCCAGCAGCTTAGCCGGGACAGGGGTATTGAACACTGAAGCTTTCTTT. It translates to CASSLAGTGVLNTEAFF.

This clonotype was found a few times. The rearrangement uses TRBV6-2 or TRBV6-3 and TRBJ2-7, with D perhaps matching TRBD2 (6 bases). CDR1 is MNHEY, CDR2 SVGEGT, per germline. The CDR3 is 14 residues long. V was clipped by 8 bases and J by 2 bases, with 16 bases between them. In nucleotides, the CDR3 is TGTGCCAGCCTCCTCTTTAGCGGACCCTACGAGCAGTACTTC. Protein: CASLLFSGPYEQYF.

The J gene is TRBJ1-1, the V gene TRBV6-1, with TRBD1 as a possible D gene (5 bases). The CDR3 loop spans 15 amino acids. The V gene lost 4 bases and the J gene lost 3 bases, with 15 bases spanning the gap. Looked up from germline, CDR1 is MNHNS and CDR2 is SASEGT. The CDR3, as DNA: TGTGCCAGCAGTGGAGGGGACGCGATGGACACTGAAGCTTTCTTT. It yields the protein CASSGGDAMDTEAFF.

Remarks on this clonotype: One base away lies a much larger clone, so this may be a sequencing read error. V is TRBV11-2 and J is TRBJ2-5, with unresolved D. The ends were cut back, 9 bases at V and 6 bases at J, with 11 bases in the middle. The CDR3 sequence is 11 residues long. Germline values: CDR1 SGHAT, CDR2 FQNNGV. CDR3 nucleotides: TGTGCCAGAAGCCAATCCCAGACCCAGTACTTC. It codes for CARSQSQTQYF.

The rearrangement joins TRBV30 to TRBJ2-3, with D uncertain. V was trimmed by 8 bases and J by 2 bases, leaving 11 bases between them. Germline V CDR1 and CDR2: GTSNPN, SVGIG (reference sequence). The CDR3 totals 12 residues. The CDR3 DNA sequence: TGTGCCATCCAAATGGCCACAGATACGCAGTATTTT. It specifies CAIQMATDTQYF.

There are many counts of this clonotype. The chain joins TRBV5-1 to TRBJ1-1, with TRBD1 matching over 9 bases. Germline CDR1 and CDR2: SGHRS and YFSETQ. The CDR3 spans 16 residues. The junction had 7 bases not matched to a gene; V was cut back by 1 base and J by 3 bases. The CDR3 DNA reads TGCGCCAGCAGCTTGATCACAGGGGGCTTGGACACTGAAGCTTTCTTT. This gives the protein CASSLITGGLDTEAFF.

This clonotype was observed a handful of times. The rearrangement joins TRBV7-2 to TRBJ2-2; 7 nucleotides line up with TRBD1. The CDR3 extends over 17 amino acids. The germline gives CDR1 SGHTA, CDR2 FQGNSA. The V gene end was trimmed by 5 bases and the J gene end by 7 bases; junction bases not matched to a gene: 16. The CDR3 region has the DNA TGTGCCAGCAGCCCGCACAGGGGCGCAATTAATTTCGGGGAGCTGTTTTTT. Translated: CASSPHRGAINFGELFF.

This clonotype was seen many times. The chain is built from TRBV20-1 and TRBJ2-3; 12 bases match TRBD2. J was trimmed by 1 base and V by 6 bases; bases with no gene match: 2. The CDR3 is 14 amino acids. The germline CDR1 and CDR2 sequences are DFQATT and SNEGSKA (reference sequence). The CDR3 DNA reads TGCAGTGCAGGACTAGCGGGGCGCACAGATACGCAGTATTTT. This sequence encodes CSAGLAGRTDTQYF.

The J gene is TRBJ2-1, the V gene TRBV27, with 12 bases identical to TRBD2. CDR3 length: 18 residues. Trimming cost V 11 bases and J 4 bases; bases outside gene matches: 18. Looked up from germline, CDR1 is MNHEY and CDR2 is SMNVEV (reference sequence). CDR3 in amino acids: CAGRGGLAGGFKYNEQFF. CDR3 coding DNA: TGTGCCGGAAGGGGGGGGCTAGCGGGAGGGTTCAAATACAATGAGCAGTTCTTC.

The chain uses TRBV5-1 and TRBJ2-7; a possible D gene is TRBD1 (6 bases). Trimming removed 3 bases at V and 7 bases at J, with 20 bases between. This CDR3 region has 15 residues. Per germline, CDR1 SGHRS and CDR2 YFSETQ. The CDR3 DNA is TGCGCCAGCAGCTCAACCGGGACAAGTTCGGGGGAGCAGTACTTC. Translated: CASSSTGTSSGEQYF.

The sample holds a few counts of this clonotype. The chain is built from TRBV18 and TRBJ2-1; 8 nucleotides align to TRBD2. The ends lost 3 bases at V and 5 bases at J; junction bases unmatched: 6. The CDR3 runs 15 residues. Germline V gene sequence: CDR1 KGHSH, CDR2 LQKENI. In DNA, the CDR3 is TGTGCCAGCTCACCCTCGGGGGGGTGGAACAATGAGCAGTTCTTC. Translation: CASSPSGGWNNEQFF.

This clonotype was observed many times. The chain links TRBV5-1 to TRBJ2-3, with TRBD2 matching 9 bases. The junction had 6 bases not matched to a gene; V was cut back by 3 bases and J by 1 base. Germline CDR1 and CDR2: SGHRS and YFSETQ. The CDR3 loop spans 16 amino acids. DNA for the CDR3: TGCGCCAGCAGCTCCAAGCGGGAGGCCCGCACAGATACGCAGTATTTT. Protein sequence: CASSSKREARTDTQYF. The full variable domain, its missing parts supplied by reference TRBV5-1 and TRBJ2-3, is KAGVTQTPRYLIKTRGQQVTLSCSPISGHRSVSWYQQTPGQGLQFLFEYFSETQRNKGNFPGRFSGRQFSNSRSEMNVSTLELGDSALYLCASSSKREARTDTQYFGPGTRLTVL.

This clonotype was counted ten times or more. The chain employs TRBV5-1 and TRBJ2-1, with TRBD2 matching 8 bases. The CDR3 totals 14 residues. CDR1 is SGHRS and CDR2 is YFSETQ in the germline V gene. Unmatched junction bases numbered 7, after V lost 5 bases and J lost 6 bases. As DNA, the CDR3 is TGCGCCAGCAGACAGGGCACTAGCGGCAATGAGCAGTTCTTC. As protein: CASRQGTSGNEQFF.

This clonotype has only a few counts. The chain links TRBV2 to TRBJ1-5, with 8 bases fitting TRBD1. This CDR3 has 16 amino acids. V lost 2 bases to trimming and J lost 2 bases; unmatched junction nucleotides: 5. Germline V gene lookup returns CDR1 SNHLY and CDR2 FYNNEI. This chain's CDR3 is CASSETDRGGNQPQHF. CDR3 coding DNA: TGTGCCAGCAGTGAAACTGACAGGGGTGGCAATCAGCCCCAGCATTTT.

The table lists this clonotype with a count of one. The junction does not match germline at one end; this may be a read error. The rearrangement links TRBV5-1 to TRBJ2-7; no reliable D call. The V gene's germline CDR1 is SGHRS and CDR2 YFSETQ. The CDR3 is made up of 14 amino acids. DNA for the CDR3: TGTGCCAGCAGCTTGGAGATCAAAACCTACGAGCAGTACTTC. This encodes CASSLEIKTYEQYF.